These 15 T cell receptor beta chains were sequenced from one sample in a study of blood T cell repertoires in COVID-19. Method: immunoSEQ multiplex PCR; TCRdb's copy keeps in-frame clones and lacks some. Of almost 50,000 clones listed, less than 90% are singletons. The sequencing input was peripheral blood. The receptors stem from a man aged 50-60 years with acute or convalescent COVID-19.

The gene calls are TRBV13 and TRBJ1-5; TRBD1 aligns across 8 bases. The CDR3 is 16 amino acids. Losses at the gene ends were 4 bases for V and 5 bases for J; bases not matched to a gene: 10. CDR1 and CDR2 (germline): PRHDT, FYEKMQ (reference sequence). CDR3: CASSSQNDRGDQPQHF. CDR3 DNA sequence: TGTGCCAGCAGCTCCCAAAATGACAGGGGCGATCAGCCCCAGCATTTT.

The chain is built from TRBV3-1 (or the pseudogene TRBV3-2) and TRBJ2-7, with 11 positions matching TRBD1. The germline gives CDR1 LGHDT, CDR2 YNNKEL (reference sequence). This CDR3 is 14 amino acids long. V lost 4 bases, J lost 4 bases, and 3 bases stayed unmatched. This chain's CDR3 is CASSRGQGGYEQYF. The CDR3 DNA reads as TGTGCCAGCAGCCGGGGACAGGGGGGTTACGAGCAGTACTTC.

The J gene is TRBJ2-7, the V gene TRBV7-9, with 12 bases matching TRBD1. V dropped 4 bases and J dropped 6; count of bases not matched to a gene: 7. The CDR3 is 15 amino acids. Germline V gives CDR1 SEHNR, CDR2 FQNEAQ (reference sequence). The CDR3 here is CASSSSGTGGSEQYF. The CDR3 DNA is TGTGCCAGCAGCTCGTCCGGGACAGGGGGCTCCGAGCAGTACTTC.

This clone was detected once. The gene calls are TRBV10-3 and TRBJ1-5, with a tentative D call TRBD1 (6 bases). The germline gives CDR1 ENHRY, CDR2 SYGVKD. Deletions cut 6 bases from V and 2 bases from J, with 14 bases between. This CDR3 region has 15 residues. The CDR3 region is CAIRSTGSGNQPQHF. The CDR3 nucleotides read TGTGCCATCAGATCTACAGGGTCTGGCAATCAGCCCCAGCATTTT.

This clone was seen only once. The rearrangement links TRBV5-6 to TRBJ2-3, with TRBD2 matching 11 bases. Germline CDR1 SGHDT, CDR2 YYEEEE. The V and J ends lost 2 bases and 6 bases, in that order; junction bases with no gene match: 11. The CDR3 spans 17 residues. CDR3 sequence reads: CASSFAGTSGGKDTQYF. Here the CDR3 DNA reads TGTGCCAGCAGCTTTGCCGGGACTAGCGGCGGTAAGGATACGCAGTATTTT.

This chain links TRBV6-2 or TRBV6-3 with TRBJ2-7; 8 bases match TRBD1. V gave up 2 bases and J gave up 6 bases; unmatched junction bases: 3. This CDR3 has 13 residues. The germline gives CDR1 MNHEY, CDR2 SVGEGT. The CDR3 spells CASSYLQGAEQYF. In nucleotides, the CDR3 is TGTGCCAGCAGTTACCTCCAGGGGGCCGAGCAGTACTTC.

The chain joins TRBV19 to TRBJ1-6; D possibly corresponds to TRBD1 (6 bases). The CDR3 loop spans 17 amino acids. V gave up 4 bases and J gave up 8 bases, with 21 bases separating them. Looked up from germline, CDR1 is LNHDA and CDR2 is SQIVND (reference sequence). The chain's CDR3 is CASSTFGLQGRDSPLHF. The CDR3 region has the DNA TGTGCCAGTAGTACCTTTGGTTTACAGGGCCGAGATTCACCCCTCCACTTT.

In nucleotides, the CDR3 is TGTGCCAGCAGCTCGACAGCCAACTCTGGAAACACCATATATTTT. This gives the protein CASSSTANSGNTIYF. V is TRBV2 and J is TRBJ1-3; D perhaps matches TRBD1 (5 bases). V gave up 6 bases and J gave up 0 bases, with 12 bases separating them. Germline CDR1 and CDR2: SNHLY and FYNNEI. This CDR3 is 15 amino acids long.

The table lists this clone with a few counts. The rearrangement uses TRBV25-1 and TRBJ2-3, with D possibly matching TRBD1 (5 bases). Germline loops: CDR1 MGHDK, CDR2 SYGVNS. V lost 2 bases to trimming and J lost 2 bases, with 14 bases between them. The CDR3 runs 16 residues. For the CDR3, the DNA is TGTGCCAGCAGTGAAGCCCTGGGGCGGATCACAGATACGCAGTATTTT. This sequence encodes CASSEALGRITDTQYF.

CDR3 region: CASSGTRSNYGYTF. The CDR3 DNA follows: TGTGCCAGCTCCGGGACAAGGTCTAACTATGGCTACACCTTC. The rearrangement uses TRBV6-5 and TRBJ1-2; a possible D gene is TRBD1 (6 bases). The CDR3 totals 14 residues. Germline V gene data show CDR1 as MNHEY and CDR2 as SVGAGI. Trimming took 8 bases from V and 0 from J, leaving 13 bases between them.

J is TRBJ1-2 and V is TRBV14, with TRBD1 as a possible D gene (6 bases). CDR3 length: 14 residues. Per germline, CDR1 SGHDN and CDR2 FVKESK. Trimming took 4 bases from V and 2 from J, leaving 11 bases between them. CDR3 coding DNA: TGTGCCAGCAGCCTACTAGGACAGAACTATGGCTACACCTTC. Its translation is CASSLLGQNYGYTF.

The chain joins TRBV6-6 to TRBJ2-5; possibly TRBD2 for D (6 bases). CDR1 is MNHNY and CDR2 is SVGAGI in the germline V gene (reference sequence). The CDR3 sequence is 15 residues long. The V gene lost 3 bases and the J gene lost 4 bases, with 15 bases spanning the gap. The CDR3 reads CASSYTSKEGETQYF. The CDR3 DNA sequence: TGTGCCAGCAGTTATACTAGTAAGGAGGGAGAGACCCAGTACTTC.

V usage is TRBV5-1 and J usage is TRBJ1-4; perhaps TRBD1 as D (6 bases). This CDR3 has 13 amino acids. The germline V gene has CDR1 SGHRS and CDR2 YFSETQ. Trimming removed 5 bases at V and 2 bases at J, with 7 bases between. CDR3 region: CASRGATNEKLFF. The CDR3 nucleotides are TGCGCCAGCAGGGGGGCCACTAATGAAAAACTGTTTTTT.

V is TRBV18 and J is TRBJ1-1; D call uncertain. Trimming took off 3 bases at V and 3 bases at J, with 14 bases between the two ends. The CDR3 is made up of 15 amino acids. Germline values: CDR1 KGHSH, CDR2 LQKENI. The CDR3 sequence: CASSPAERADTEAFF. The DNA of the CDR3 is TGTGCCAGCTCACCGGCGGAGCGGGCGGACACTGAAGCTTTCTTT.

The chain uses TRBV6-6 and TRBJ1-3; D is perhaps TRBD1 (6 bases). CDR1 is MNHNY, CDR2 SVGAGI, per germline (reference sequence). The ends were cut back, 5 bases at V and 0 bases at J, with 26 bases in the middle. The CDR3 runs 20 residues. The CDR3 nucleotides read TGTGCCAGCAGTCCGAACCGACAGGCGCTATTATACGTCTCTGGAAACACCATATATTTT. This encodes CASSPNRQALLYVSGNTIYF.